A single sample is the source of the 3 T cell receptor beta chains below, sequenced in a study of identical twins' blood T cells. TCRdb processed the 5' RACE reads anew with MiXCR; each CDR3 protein has one entry. The sample includes 350,000 to 400,000 distinct CDR3 sequences, around 30% seen only once; the top ten take 5.5% to 6.5%. The material sequenced was PBMCs. These receptors were taken from a woman between 18 and 49 years old in good health.

This clonotype showed up just a few times. The CDR3 spells CASTRDLMYTEAFF. For the CDR3, the DNA is TGTGCCAGCACCCGAGACCTGATGTACACTGAAGCTTTCTTT. The V gene is TRBV12-3 or TRBV12-4, the J gene TRBJ1-1; no reliable D call. The V end lost 7 bases, the J end lost 3 bases, and 15 bases lay between the germline ends. The CDR3 extends over 14 amino acids.

With regard to this clonotype: An end of the junction does not agree with germline; a read error may underlie this. The chain recombines TRBV2 with TRBJ1-2; perhaps TRBD1 as D (6 bases). The CDR3 extends over 14 amino acids. Germline values: CDR1 SNHLY, CDR2 FYNNEI. The CDR3 bases are TGTGCCAGCAGTGAAAACCAGGGGAACTATGGCCACACCTTC. Translating it yields CASSENQGNYGHTF. Based on the CDR3 plus reference TRBV2 and TRBJ1-2, the full variable domain is EPEVTQTPSHQVTQMGQEVILRCVPISNHLYFYWYRQILGQKVEFLVSFYNNEISEKSEIFDDQFSVERPDGSNFTLKIRSTKLEDSAMYFCASSENQGNYGHTFGSGTRLTVV.

A note on this clonotype: A read error is possible here, since a much larger clone lies one base away. The chain couples TRBV18 to TRBJ2-3, with D possibly matching TRBD1 (5 bases). The V gene's germline CDR1 is KGHSH and CDR2 LQKENI. CDR3 length: 13 residues. The chain's CDR3 is CASPPSGSDTQYF. CDR3 sequence (DNA): TGTGCCAGCCCACCTTCAGGGTCAGATACGCAGTATTTT. The variable domain in full, completed from reference TRBV18 and TRBJ2-3, reads NAGVMQNPRHLVRRRGQEARLRCSPMKGHSHVYWYRQLPEEGLKFMVYLQKENIIDESGMPKERFSAEFPKEGPSILRIQQVVRGDSAAYFCASPPSGSDTQYFGPGTRLTVL.